This section outlines one TCR beta chain sequence together with its context. The source of the sample is a study of blood T cell repertoires in COVID-19. Germline lookup yields CDR1 SGHRS and CDR2 YFSETQ. Germline trimming cut 2 bases from V and 4 bases from J; bases unmatched to any gene: 2. The CDR3 sequence is 14 residues long. The table came from immunoSEQ multiplex PCR; TCRdb's copy has only in-frame clones and leaves some out. The data hold roughly 42,000 clones, with roughly nine tenths observed a single time. The clonotype comes from a human donor in a cohort sampled during active COVID-19. The V and J genes are TRBV5-1 and TRBJ2-7; 11 positions match TRBD1. The sequenced sample was peripheral blood. The CDR3 protein is CASSFGTGGYEQYF. In DNA, the CDR3 is TGCGCCAGCAGCTTTGGGACAGGGGGATACGAGCAGTACTTC.